This TCR beta chain is from a study of blood T cell repertoires in COVID-19. Study at large: Researchers got acute and convalescent COVID-19 samples from the United States, Italy and Spain. From T cells, B-cell-depleted T cells, or PBMCs came the material, which was cDNA or gDNA.

Looked up from germline, CDR1 is SGHRS and CDR2 is YFSETQ. The CDR3 is made up of 18 amino acids. V was shortened by 4 bases and J by 3 bases, with 24 bases between the two germline ends. In the study's own analysis: Researchers report that nucleated cell counts were estimated from reference gene primer amplification. Measured with immunoSEQ multiplex PCR; TCRdb has only the in-frame clones, and not every one. V, J and clone size reflect that table, while D and trimming were determined from the DNA. Among fewer than 350,000 clones listed, around 87% were seen once. The sequenced material came from peripheral blood. The receptor was isolated from a woman in her 30s who had recovered from COVID-19. The rearrangement uses TRBV5-1 and TRBJ2-3, with a tentative D call TRBD2 (6 bases). The CDR3 protein is CASSPEGGLIGGTDTQYF. In nucleotides, the CDR3 is TGCGCCAGCAGCCCTGAGGGAGGTTTGATCGGGGGAACAGATACGCAGTATTTT. Full variable domain (rest looked up from reference TRBV5-1 and TRBJ2-3): KAGVTQTPRYLIKTRGQQVTLSCSPISGHRSVSWYQQTPGQGLQFLFEYFSETQRNKGNFPGRFSGRQFSNSRSEMNVSTLELGDSALYLCASSPEGGLIGGTDTQYFGPGTRLTVL.